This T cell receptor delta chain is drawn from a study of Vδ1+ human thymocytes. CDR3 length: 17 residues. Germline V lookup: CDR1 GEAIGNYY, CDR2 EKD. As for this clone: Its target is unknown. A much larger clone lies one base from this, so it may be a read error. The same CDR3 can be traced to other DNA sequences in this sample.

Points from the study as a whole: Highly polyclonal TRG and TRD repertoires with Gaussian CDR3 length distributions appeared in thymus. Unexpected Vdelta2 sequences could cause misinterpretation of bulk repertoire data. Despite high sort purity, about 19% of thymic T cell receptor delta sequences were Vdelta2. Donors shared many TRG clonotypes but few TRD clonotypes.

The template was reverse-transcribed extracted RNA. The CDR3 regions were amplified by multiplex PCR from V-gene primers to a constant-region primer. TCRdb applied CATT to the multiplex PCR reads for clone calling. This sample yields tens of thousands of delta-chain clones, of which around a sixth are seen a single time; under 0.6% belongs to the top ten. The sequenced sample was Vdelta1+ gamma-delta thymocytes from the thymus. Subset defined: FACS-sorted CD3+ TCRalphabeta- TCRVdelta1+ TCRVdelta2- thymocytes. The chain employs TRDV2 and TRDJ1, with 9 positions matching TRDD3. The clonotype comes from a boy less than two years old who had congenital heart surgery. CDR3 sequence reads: CACDRPRGILYTDKLIF. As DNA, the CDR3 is TGTGCCTGTGACCGACCGAGGGGGATACTGTACACCGATAAGCTCATCTTT.